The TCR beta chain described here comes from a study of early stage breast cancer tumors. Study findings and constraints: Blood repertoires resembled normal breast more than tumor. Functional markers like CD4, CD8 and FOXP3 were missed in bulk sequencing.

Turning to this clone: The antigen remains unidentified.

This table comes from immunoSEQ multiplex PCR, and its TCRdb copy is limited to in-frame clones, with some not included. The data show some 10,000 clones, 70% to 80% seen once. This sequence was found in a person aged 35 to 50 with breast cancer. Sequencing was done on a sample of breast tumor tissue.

The CDR3 nucleotides are TGTGCCAGCACTCTGGCGGGAACGGCGGGCGGTGAGCAGTTCTTC. Amino acids: CASTLAGTAGGEQFF. V gene TRBV9 combines with J gene TRBJ2-1; TRBD2 is a possible D gene (6 bases). The V gene lost 6 bases and the J gene lost 9 bases, with 22 bases spanning the gap. This CDR3 has 15 amino acids. Germline V CDR1 and CDR2: SGDLS, YYNGEE. The full variable domain, with the rest looked up from reference TRBV9 and TRBJ2-1, is DSGVTQTPKHLITATGQRVTLRCSPRSGDLSVYWYQQSLDQGLQFLIQYYNGEERAKGNILERFSAQQFPDLHSELNLSSLELGDSALYFCASTLAGTAGGEQFFGPGTRLTVL.